Below, one TCR beta chain is given with its context. These data are taken from a study of cytomegalovirus exposure and HLA in healthy donors. Use of 60 Vbeta and 13 Jbeta primers characterized the PCR. Generated by immunoSEQ multiplex PCR, the TCRdb table keeps only in-frame clones and is missing some. In the table there are over 200,000 clones, around 80% of which are singletons. After removal of 0 bases from V and 5 bases from J, the junction contained 0 bases not matched to a gene. CDR1 is SGHRS and CDR2 is YFSETQ in the germline V gene. This CDR3 has 14 amino acids. The chain combines TRBV5-1 with TRBJ2-1; 9 bases fit TRBD2. This receptor was identified in a woman aged 55-69 years in good health and CMV-seropositive. The material sequenced was PBMCs. The CDR3 region is CASSLVAGDNEQFF. The CDR3 DNA reads TGCGCCAGCAGCTTGGTAGCGGGAGACAATGAGCAGTTCTTC.